This TCR beta chain was recorded in a study of T cell clones after liver transplantation. At the level of the study: TCRbeta sequencing after a pre-transplant mixed lymphocyte reaction identified graft-donor-reactive clones, later tracked in post-transplant blood.

Study-level results: Donor-reactive sequences fell more than third party-reactive ones, suggesting partial deletion.

Some clones are missing from TCRdb's copy, which holds only in-frame ones; the method was immunoSEQ multiplex PCR. The sample lists roughly 50,000 clones, 65% to 85% occurring once. Germline lookup yields CDR1 SGHTA and CDR2 FQGTGA. The CDR3 loop spans 17 amino acids. V lost 5 bases to trimming and J lost 4 bases, with 24 bases between them. Note on this clone: The target antigen is unknown.

This clonotype originated in a human donor who received a liver transplant. The V and J genes are TRBV7-3 and TRBJ2-7, with D possibly being TRBD1 or TRBD2 (5 bases each). Sequenced here: CD4+ T cells from blood, sampled before liver transplant. The CDR3 loop is CASSPSVDGFEGYEQYF. The CDR3 region has the DNA TGTGCCAGCAGCCCCAGCGTGGATGGGTTCGAGGGGTACGAGCAGTACTTC.